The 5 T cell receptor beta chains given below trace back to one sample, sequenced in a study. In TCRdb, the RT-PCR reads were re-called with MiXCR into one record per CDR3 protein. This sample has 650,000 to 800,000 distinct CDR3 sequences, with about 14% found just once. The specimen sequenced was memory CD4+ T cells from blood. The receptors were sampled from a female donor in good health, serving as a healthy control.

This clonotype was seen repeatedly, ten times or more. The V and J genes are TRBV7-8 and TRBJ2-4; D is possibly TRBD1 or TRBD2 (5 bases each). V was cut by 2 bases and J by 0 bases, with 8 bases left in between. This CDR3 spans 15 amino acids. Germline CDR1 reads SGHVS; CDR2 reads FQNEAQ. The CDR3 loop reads CASSLTGGAKNIQYF. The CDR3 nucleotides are TGTGCCAGCAGCTTAACAGGAGGAGCCAAAAACATTCAGTACTTC.

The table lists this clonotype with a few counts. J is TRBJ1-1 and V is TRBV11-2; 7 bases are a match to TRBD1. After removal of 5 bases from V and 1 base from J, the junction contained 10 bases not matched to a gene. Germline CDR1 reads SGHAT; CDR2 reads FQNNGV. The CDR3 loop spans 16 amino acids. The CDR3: CASSPTTGVANTEAFF. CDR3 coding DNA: TGTGCCAGCAGCCCCACAACAGGGGTGGCGAACACTGAAGCTTTCTTT.

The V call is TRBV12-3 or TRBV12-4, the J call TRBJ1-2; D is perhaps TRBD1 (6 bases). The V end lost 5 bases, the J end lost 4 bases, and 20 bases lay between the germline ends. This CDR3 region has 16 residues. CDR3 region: CASSPRTTGRIYGYTF. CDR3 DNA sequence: TGTGCCAGCAGTCCCCGCACGACAGGACGAATCTATGGCTACACCTTC.

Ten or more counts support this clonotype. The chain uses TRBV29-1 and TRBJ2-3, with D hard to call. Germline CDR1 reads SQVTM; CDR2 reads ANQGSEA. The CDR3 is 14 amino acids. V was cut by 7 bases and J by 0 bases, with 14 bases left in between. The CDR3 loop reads CSARTATSTDTQYF. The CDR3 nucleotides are TGCAGCGCCCGAACCGCAACTAGCACAGATACGCAGTATTTT.

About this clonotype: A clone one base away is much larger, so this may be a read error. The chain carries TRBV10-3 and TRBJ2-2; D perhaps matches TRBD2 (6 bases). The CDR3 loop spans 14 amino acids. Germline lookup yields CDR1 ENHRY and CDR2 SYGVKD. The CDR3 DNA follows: TGTGCCATCAGTGAGTTAACTAGCACCGGGGAGCTGGTTTTT. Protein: CAISELTSTGELVF.